This T cell receptor (beta chain) was identified in a study of Graves' ophthalmopathy and Graves' hyperthyroidism. Amplification from RNA transcripts yielded the TCR beta CDR3 regions. Following a first-round RT-PCR that used HTBI primers, a second-round multiplex PCR was carried out. TCRdb re-analysed the multiplex PCR reads in MiXCR, keeping a single row per CDR3 protein. The sample gives a few hundred thousand distinct CDR3 sequences, 20% to 25% of which show up once; around 45% is in the top ten. About this clonotype: The junction and the germline gene differ at one end; a read error may be behind it.

Per the germline V gene, CDR1 is SEHNR and CDR2 is FQNEAQ (reference sequence). This CDR3 is 14 amino acids long. The chain joins TRBV7-9 to TRBJ2-7; D may be TRBD1 or TRBD2 (5 bases each). The sample consisted of peripheral blood. The sequence was collected from a woman aged 45-65 years with Graves' ophthalmopathy. The CDR3 reads CASSFCWGTSEQSF. The CDR3 DNA is TGTGCCAGCAGCTTCTGCTGGGGGACCTCCGAGCAGTCCTTC.